This T cell receptor (beta chain) was sequenced for a study of glioma-infiltrating T cells after dendritic cell vaccination. Overall study context: Samples are from glioblastoma patients in Phase I and II dendritic cell vaccine trials. Treatment, given 2003 to 2012, was autologous tumor lysate-pulsed dendritic cell vaccination.

Amplification used 60 V beta primers and 13 J beta primers. TCRdb's table, derived via immunoSEQ multiplex PCR, lists solely in-frame clones and lacks some. The sample shows about 64,000 clones, 82% of them seen only once. This CDR3 contains 15 residues. Trimming took 8 bases from V and 0 from J, leaving 13 bases between them. The V gene's germline CDR1 is MNHNY and CDR2 SVGAGI (reference sequence). This sequence originates from a human donor with glioblastoma. V is TRBV6-6 and J is TRBJ2-2; D is perhaps TRBD1 (6 bases). Specimen: blood, collected before dendritic cell vaccination. The CDR3 loop is CASGLTGTNTGELFF. CDR3 DNA sequence: TGTGCCAGCGGTCTTACAGGGACGAACACCGGGGAGCTGTTTTTT.